Each of the 27 T cell receptor beta chains below was sequenced from the same sample in a study of cytomegalovirus exposure and HLA in healthy donors. The PCR contained 60 Vbeta and 13 Jbeta primers. Some clones are missing from TCRdb's copy, which holds only in-frame ones; the method was immunoSEQ multiplex PCR. The sample contains about 130,000 clones, approximately 80% of which appear only once. Input material: PBMCs. The receptors derive from a human donor in good health.

This chain connects TRBV27 to TRBJ1-1; 8 bases are shared with TRBD1. After removal of 6 bases from V and 5 bases from J, the junction contained 20 bases not matched to a gene. This CDR3 contains 18 residues. Germline V gene data show CDR1 as MNHEY and CDR2 as SMNVEV (reference sequence). CDR3 sequence reads: CASSRLDRGSSGVTEAFF. CDR3 DNA sequence: TGTGCCAGCAGCCGCCTTGACAGGGGATCGTCTGGTGTAACTGAAGCTTTCTTT.

J is TRBJ1-4 and V is TRBV6-1; D ambiguous. The CDR3 runs to 17 residues. The germline V gene has CDR1 MNHNS and CDR2 SASEGT. Trimming pared 2 bases from V and 4 bases from J, leaving 17 bases between. The CDR3 loop is CASSEIPAGSNNEKLFF. CDR3 DNA: TGTGCCAGCAGTGAAATCCCTGCAGGTAGTAATAATGAAAAACTGTTTTTT.

The chain recombines TRBV29-1 with TRBJ2-7; 8 bases map to TRBD2. V dropped 6 bases and J dropped 0; count of bases not matched to a gene: 7. This CDR3 region has 14 residues. CDR1 and CDR2 from the germline V gene are SQVTM and ANQGSEA. CDR3 DNA sequence: TGCAGCGTCCGGTTGACTAGCGTCTCCTACGAGCAGTACTTC. The encoded protein is CSVRLTSVSYEQYF.

The rearrangement links TRBV6-5 to TRBJ2-7, with D possibly being TRBD1 (5 bases). This CDR3 comprises 14 residues. Germline CDR1 MNHEY, CDR2 SVGAGI. Deletions cut 3 bases from V and 7 bases from J, with 16 bases between. The CDR3 protein is CASSYKAGHWEQYF. The CDR3 bases are TGTGCCAGCAGTTATAAGGCAGGGCATTGGGAGCAGTACTTC.

This rearrangement joins TRBV5-1 to TRBJ2-3; 7 bases fit TRBD1. Germline V lookup: CDR1 SGHRS, CDR2 YFSETQ. Trimming took 3 bases from V and 2 from J; bases not matched to a gene: 6. This CDR3 is 15 amino acids long. The CDR3, as DNA: TGCGCCAGCAGCTATGGGGACAGTCCCACAGATACGCAGTATTTT. It yields the protein CASSYGDSPTDTQYF.

The V gene is TRBV14, the J gene TRBJ2-1; the D gene is possibly TRBD1 (5 bases). V was shortened by 4 bases and J by 9 bases, with 16 bases between the two germline ends. The CDR3 runs 14 residues. Germline CDR1 is SGHDN and CDR2 is FVKESK. Here the CDR3 reads CASSLVGAQVEQFF. In DNA form, the CDR3 reads TGTGCCAGCAGCCTGGTAGGGGCTCAGGTTGAGCAGTTCTTC.

The V and J genes are TRBV9 and TRBJ1-4; the match to TRBD1 covers 8 bases. The CDR3 extends over 13 amino acids. CDR1 SGDLS and CDR2 YYNGEE come from the germline V gene. V trimming: 8 bases; J trimming: 3 bases; junction bases outside the gene matches: 3. CDR3 sequence (DNA): TGTGCCAGTAGGACAGGGCCTAATGAAAAACTGTTTTTT. This encodes CASRTGPNEKLFF.

Only one count was recorded for this clone. This chain connects TRBV6-5 to TRBJ2-7, with 7 positions matching TRBD1. The length of the CDR3 is 14 residues. The germline gives CDR1 MNHEY, CDR2 SVGAGI. J lost 6 bases, V lost 4 bases, and 9 bases had no gene match. The CDR3 nucleotides read TGTGCCAGCAGTTTAAACAGGGGTCAGGGCGAGCAGTACTTC. This encodes CASSLNRGQGEQYF.

The chain carries TRBV21-1 and TRBJ2-7; TRBD1, the D gene given by the table, was not confirmed from the DNA. TRBV21-1 is a listed pseudogene. The CDR3 length is 14 residues. The CDR3, as DNA: TGTGCCAGCAGCAAAGGGACAGTTTGCTACGAGCAGTACTTC. This sequence encodes CASSKGTVCYEQYF.

This chain links TRBV7-2 with TRBJ1-6; D call uncertain. Germline assignment: CDR1 SGHTA and CDR2 FQGNSA. V was shortened by 3 bases and J by 8 bases, with 11 bases between the two germline ends. The CDR3 totals 14 residues. The DNA of the CDR3 is TGTGCCAGCAGCTTCACCTCCTCGGATTCACCCCTCCACTTT. This sequence encodes CASSFTSSDSPLHF.

The chain carries TRBV7-3 and TRBJ2-7, with 8 positions matching TRBD1. V lost 2 bases to trimming and J lost 2 bases; unmatched junction nucleotides: 5. Germline assignment: CDR1 SGHTA and CDR2 FQGTGA. The CDR3 is made up of 15 amino acids. The CDR3 reads CASSLDGTGAYEQYF. For the CDR3, the DNA is TGTGCCAGCAGCTTAGATGGGACAGGAGCCTACGAGCAGTACTTC.

The chain has TRBV7-3 and TRBJ2-1, with 7 bases matching TRBD2. This CDR3 has 16 amino acids. The junction had 10 bases not matched to a gene; V was cut back by 5 bases and J by 3 bases. Germline values: CDR1 SGHTA, CDR2 FQGTGA. CDR3 nucleotide sequence: TGTGCCAGCAGCCCCCGCGCCAGCGGGGTCTACAATGAGCAGTTCTTC. Residues: CASSPRASGVYNEQFF.

For this clone: An end of the junction does not agree with germline; a read error may underlie this. The chain employs TRBV7-9 and TRBJ1-1, with D tentatively TRBD1 (6 bases). This CDR3 has 11 residues. Germline CDR1 SEHNR, CDR2 FQNEAQ (reference sequence). The CDR3 is CSRQDSTEAFF. Here the CDR3 DNA reads TGTTCCAGACAGGACAGCACTGAAGCTTTCTTT.

Notes on this clone: One junction end disagrees with the germline gene, perhaps due to a read error. The V gene is TRBV7-9, the J gene TRBJ2-7; 7 nucleotides match TRBD1. The length of the CDR3 is 13 residues. Germline CDR1 SEHNR, CDR2 FQNEAQ (reference sequence). The CDR3 DNA sequence: TGTTCCAGCAGCTGGGGACAGATCTACGAGCAGTACTTC. Its translation is CSSSWGQIYEQYF.

The chain recombines TRBV28 with TRBJ2-1; 11 nucleotides line up with TRBD2. Germline V lookup: CDR1 MDHEN, CDR2 SYDVKM. The V gene end was trimmed by 3 bases and the J gene end by 0 bases; junction bases not matched to a gene: 4. The CDR3 covers 17 residues. This CDR3 reads CASSFFSGGASYNEQFF. The CDR3 DNA is TGTGCCAGCAGTTTCTTTAGCGGGGGGGCCTCCTACAATGAGCAGTTCTTC.

The genes are TRBV2 and TRBJ2-7, with no clear D. Germline lookup yields CDR1 SNHLY and CDR2 FYNNEI. V was clipped by 8 bases and J by 0 bases, with 11 bases between them. The CDR3 has 13 residues. The CDR3 coding sequence is TGTGCCAGCCTAGGAGCCCCCTCCTACGAGCAGTACTTC. It codes for CASLGAPSYEQYF.

In nucleotides, the CDR3 is TGTGCCAGCAGCCATAAGGACAGGGGGCTTGGACAGCCCCAGCATTTT. It codes for CASSHKDRGLGQPQHF. The chain has TRBV21-1 and TRBJ1-5; TRBD1 is the table's D call, not checked against the DNA. TRBV21-1 is an annotated pseudogene. This CDR3 is built from 16 residues.

This rearrangement joins TRBV5-6 to TRBJ1-4; 10 nucleotides match TRBD1. The CDR3 has 19 residues. After removal of 1 base from V and 4 bases from J, the junction contained 13 bases not matched to a gene. The germline V gene has CDR1 SGHDT and CDR2 YYEEEE. This CDR3 is CASSLQRDRGRRHNEKLFF. The CDR3 coding sequence is TGTGCCAGCAGCTTGCAACGCGACAGGGGGCGACGACATAATGAAAAACTGTTTTTT.

V usage is TRBV7-9 and J usage is TRBJ2-7; 9 bases map to TRBD1. This CDR3 contains 15 residues. V was pared by 6 bases and J by 2 bases, with 8 bases of the junction left unmatched. Germline CDR1 and CDR2: SEHNR and FQNEAQ (reference sequence). The CDR3 coding sequence is TGTGCCAGCAGTACCGACAGGGGGAACACCTACGAGCAGTACTTC. It yields the protein CASSTDRGNTYEQYF.

The gene calls are TRBV11-2 and TRBJ2-5; maybe TRBD2 (6 bases). The CDR3 sequence is 16 residues long. Per the germline V gene, CDR1 is SGHAT and CDR2 is FQNNGV. V was shortened by 0 bases and J by 4 bases, with 15 bases between the two germline ends. CDR3: CASSLERRGGGETQYF. CDR3 in DNA: TGTGCCAGCAGCTTAGAGCGGCGGGGAGGAGGAGAGACCCAGTACTTC.

The chain recombines TRBV10-1 with TRBJ2-3; TRBD2 aligns across 13 bases. The CDR3 sequence is 16 residues long. The germline V gene has CDR1 WNHNN and CDR2 SYGVQD (reference sequence). V was clipped by 6 bases and J by 3 bases; unmatched bases: 6. The CDR3 bases are TGCGCCAGCAGCGGGGGACTAGCGGGGATGACAGATACGCAGTATTTT. Translated, it gives CASSGGLAGMTDTQYF.

This chain connects TRBV11-3 to TRBJ2-7; 12 bases line up with TRBD2. CDR1 SGHNT and CDR2 YENEEA come from the germline V gene. V shed 10 bases, J shed 6 bases, and the junction held 13 bases outside the gene matches. This CDR3 spans 15 amino acids. The CDR3 here is CATPTSGGPRGEQYF. For the CDR3, the DNA is TGTGCCACCCCGACTAGCGGGGGACCGAGAGGCGAGCAGTACTTC.

V is TRBV7-9 and J is TRBJ1-1, with a tentative D call TRBD1 (6 bases). CDR3 length: 16 residues. Between the trimmed V and J ends, which lost 3 bases and 1 base, there was a span of 15 bases. Germline CDR1 reads SEHNR; CDR2 reads FQNEAQ (reference sequence). The CDR3 loop reads CASSFPTDSSNTEAFF. The CDR3 DNA reads TGTGCCAGCAGCTTTCCGACGGACAGCTCGAACACTGAAGCTTTCTTT.

The chain employs TRBV11-3 and TRBJ2-1; D is perhaps TRBD1 (6 bases). The CDR3 is made up of 15 amino acids. The V and J ends lost 0 bases and 8 bases respectively, with 14 bases between them. In germline, CDR1 is SGHNT, CDR2 YENEEA. CDR3 sequence: CASSLDGGRGDEQFF. CDR3 DNA: TGTGCCAGCAGCTTAGATGGGGGCAGGGGCGATGAGCAGTTCTTC.

There are a few counts of this clone. The chain combines TRBV4-1 with TRBJ2-3; D may be TRBD1 (6 bases). Per germline, CDR1 MGHRA and CDR2 YSYEKL. The germline V and J ends were trimmed by 0 bases and 4 bases, with 11 bases remaining between them. The CDR3 has 15 residues. The CDR3 DNA reads as TGCGCCAGCAGCCAAGACGTTCAGGGGTCAGATACGCAGTATTTT. It specifies CASSQDVQGSDTQYF.

The chain carries TRBV9 and TRBJ2-3, with a weak D call TRBD2 (6 bases). Germline CDR1 reads SGDLS; CDR2 reads YYNGEE. The CDR3 is made up of 14 amino acids. Trimming shortened V by 4 bases and J by 0 bases, and 9 bases separated the two germline ends. DNA of the CDR3: TGTGCCAGCAGCACGGGGGAGAGCACAGATACGCAGTATTTT. Protein product: CASSTGESTDTQYF.

This clone was picked up a small number of times. The J gene is TRBJ2-7, the V gene TRBV6-6, with 9 bases aligning to TRBD1. Trimming cost V 2 bases and J 1 base; bases outside gene matches: 6. The CDR3 length is 16 residues. Germline V gene lookup returns CDR1 MNHNY and CDR2 SVGAGI (reference sequence). Here the CDR3 reads CASSYNHRGRSYEQYF. CDR3 DNA sequence: TGTGCCAGCAGTTACAACCACAGGGGGCGGTCCTACGAGCAGTACTTC.